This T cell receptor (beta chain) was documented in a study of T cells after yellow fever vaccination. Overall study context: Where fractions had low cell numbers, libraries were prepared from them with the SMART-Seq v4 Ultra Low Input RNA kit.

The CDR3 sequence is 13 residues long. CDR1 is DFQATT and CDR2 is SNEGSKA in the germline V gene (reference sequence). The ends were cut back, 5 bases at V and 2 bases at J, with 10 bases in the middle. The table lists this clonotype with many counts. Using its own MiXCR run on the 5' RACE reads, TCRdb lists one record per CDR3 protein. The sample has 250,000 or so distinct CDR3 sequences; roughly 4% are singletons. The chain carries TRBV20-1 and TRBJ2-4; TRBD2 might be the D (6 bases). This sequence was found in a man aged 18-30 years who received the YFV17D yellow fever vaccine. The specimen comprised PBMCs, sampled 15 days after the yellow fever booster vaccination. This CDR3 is CSAAREPKNIQYF. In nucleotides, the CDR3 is TGCAGTGCTGCCCGGGAGCCCAAAAACATTCAGTACTTC.